This entry lists 14 T cell receptor beta chains sequenced from one sample in a study of blood T cell repertoires in COVID-19. Some clones are missing from TCRdb's copy, which holds only in-frame ones; the method was immunoSEQ multiplex PCR. The table shows roughly 120,000 clones, with more than 80% occurring only once. The sample was peripheral blood. The receptors come from a woman aged 45-65 years with acute or convalescent COVID-19.

The genes are TRBV28 and TRBJ1-4; a possible D gene is TRBD1 (5 bases). The V end lost 4 bases, the J end lost 4 bases, and 10 bases lay between the germline ends. Germline assignment: CDR1 MDHEN and CDR2 SYDVKM. CDR3 length: 14 amino acids. For the CDR3, the DNA is TGTGCCAGCAGTTCTGACAGATTTAATGAAAAACTGTTTTTT. It translates to CASSSDRFNEKLFF.

The genes are TRBV9 and TRBJ2-2; 7 nucleotides match TRBD1. This CDR3 comprises 15 residues. Germline trimming cut 3 bases from V and 5 bases from J; bases unmatched to any gene: 7. Germline CDR1 is SGDLS and CDR2 is YYNGEE. CDR3 amino acids: CASSASTGYTGELFF. The CDR3 DNA is TGTGCCAGCAGCGCTTCGACAGGGTATACCGGGGAGCTGTTTTTT.

The chain is built from TRBV11-2 and TRBJ2-7; possible D gene TRBD2, 7 bases. This CDR3 comprises 14 residues. With 5 bases removed from V and 3 bases from J, the gap between germline ends came to 14 bases. Germline V gene data show CDR1 as SGHAT and CDR2 as FQNNGV. The CDR3 coding sequence is TGTGCCAGCAGCCCGGGGGGCCTGGGCTACGAGCAGTACTTC. Translation: CASSPGGLGYEQYF.

The rearrangement joins TRBV6-5 to TRBJ1-1; no clear D gene. V was cut by 0 bases and J by 4 bases, with 12 bases left in between. Germline-derived CDR1 and CDR2 are MNHEY and SVGAGI. The CDR3 is 15 amino acids. CDR3 sequence reads: CASSYSAPASTEAFF. DNA for the CDR3: TGTGCCAGCAGTTACTCCGCCCCAGCGAGCACTGAAGCTTTCTTT.

This rearrangement joins TRBV7-2 to TRBJ2-1; 8 bases match TRBD1. Per the germline V gene, CDR1 is SGHTA and CDR2 is FQGNSA. The CDR3 length is 17 residues. The trim removed 1 base at V and 4 bases at J, leaving 9 bases unmatched. The CDR3 region is CASSLDGGTGQYNEQFF. CDR3 coding DNA: TGTGCCAGCAGCTTAGATGGTGGGACAGGCCAATACAATGAGCAGTTCTTC.

This chain uses TRBV19 with TRBJ1-2; TRBD1 agrees at 7 bases. Germline loops: CDR1 LNHDA, CDR2 SQIVND (reference sequence). This CDR3 has 16 residues. V gave up 2 bases and J gave up 0 bases; unmatched junction bases: 6. In DNA, the CDR3 is TGTGCCAGTAGTATAATTTTCGGGACAGCTAACTATGGCTACACCTTC. As protein: CASSIIFGTANYGYTF.

The V call is TRBV28, the J call TRBJ1-5; D is ambiguous. V was shortened by 6 bases and J by 6 bases, with 15 bases between the two germline ends. The CDR3 has 14 residues. CDR1 is MDHEN, CDR2 SYDVKM, per germline. CDR3 DNA: TGTGCCAGCAGAGAAGCAAGAAGGAGTCAGCCCCAGCATTTT. Translation: CASREARRSQPQHF. Combining the CDR3 with reference TRBV28 and TRBJ1-5 gives the whole variable domain DVKVTQSSRYLVKRTGEKVFLECVQDMDHENMFWYRQDPGLGLRLIYFSYDVKMKEKGDIPEGYSVSREKKERFSLILESASTNQTSMYLCASREARRSQPQHFGDGTRLSIL.

The chain combines TRBV2 with TRBJ2-7, with 8 nucleotides matching TRBD2. CDR3 length: 14 amino acids. Germline V gives CDR1 SNHLY, CDR2 FYNNEI. J was trimmed by 6 bases and V by 8 bases; bases with no gene match: 12. Written as DNA, the CDR3 is TGTGCCAGCTCCTCCCAAGCGGGGGTTTCCGAGCAGTACTTC. It encodes CASSSQAGVSEQYF.

The rearrangement joins TRBV3-1 (or the pseudogene TRBV3-2) to TRBJ2-5, with TRBD2 matching 8 bases. CDR3 length: 17 residues. CDR1 and CDR2 from the germline V gene are LGHDT and YNNKEL (reference sequence). Trimming took 2 bases from V and 2 from J; bases not matched to a gene: 10. The CDR3 DNA reads TGTGCCAGCAGCCAACAACTCGGGGGGGGTTATCAAGAGACCCAGTACTTC. The encoded protein is CASSQQLGGGYQETQYF.

The V and J genes are TRBV9 and TRBJ2-5; TRBD2 agrees at 8 bases. From germline, CDR1 is SGDLS and CDR2 YYNGEE. This CDR3 has 16 amino acids. Germline trimming cut 0 bases from V and 2 bases from J; bases unmatched to any gene: 6. CDR3: CASSVDWASGQETQYF. CDR3 nucleotide sequence: TGTGCCAGCAGCGTAGATTGGGCTAGCGGGCAAGAGACCCAGTACTTC.

There are a few counts of this clone. The chain has TRBV11-2 and TRBJ1-2; D is possibly TRBD1 (6 bases). V was shortened by 5 bases and J by 2 bases, with 15 bases between the two germline ends. The CDR3 spans 15 residues. The V gene's germline CDR1 is SGHAT and CDR2 FQNNGV. The CDR3, as DNA: TGTGCCAGCAGCAAAGGGAGGGGGTTCAACTATGGCTACACCTTC. Protein sequence: CASSKGRGFNYGYTF. Complete variable domain (other parts from reference TRBV11-2 and TRBJ1-2): EAGVAQSPRYKIIEKRQSVAFWCNPISGHATLYWYQQILGQGPKLLIQFQNNGVVDDSQLPKDRFSAERLKGVDSTLKIQPAKLEDSAVYLCASSKGRGFNYGYTFGSGTRLTVV.

The chain joins TRBV2 to TRBJ2-7; 9 nucleotides line up with TRBD2. Trimming took 6 bases from V and 6 from J; bases not matched to a gene: 12. Germline V lookup: CDR1 SNHLY, CDR2 FYNNEI. The length of the CDR3 is 15 residues. In DNA form, the CDR3 reads TGTGCCAGCAGGGCCCTTGCGGGAGGGATCTCCGAGCAGTACTTC. This encodes CASRALAGGISEQYF.

This chain uses TRBV28 with TRBJ1-2; the match to TRBD1 covers 9 bases. With V trimmed by 5 bases and J by 2 bases, 9 bases remained unmatched. Germline V lookup: CDR1 MDHEN, CDR2 SYDVKM. The CDR3 covers 16 residues. CDR3 region: CASSPRGTGRNYGYTF. Written as DNA, the CDR3 is TGTGCCAGCAGTCCGCGAGGGACAGGGAGGAACTATGGCTACACCTTC.

CDR3 protein: CASSQGAGEAFF. The CDR3 DNA is TGCGCCAGCAGCCAAGGGGCGGGTGAAGCTTTCTTT. The chain carries TRBV4-1 and TRBJ1-1, with D unresolved. This CDR3 comprises 12 residues. Germline CDR1 MGHRA, CDR2 YSYEKL. Trimming shortened V by 1 base and J by 7 bases, and 7 bases separated the two germline ends.